Listed here are 17 T cell receptor beta chains from one sample, sequenced in a study of blood T cell repertoires in COVID-19. Sequencing was performed with immunoSEQ multiplex PCR; in TCRdb, only in-frame clones are kept and a portion is missing. The sample has 150,000 or so clones, roughly nine tenths seen once; the top ten hold more than 2%. Specimen: peripheral blood. The receptors come from a woman aged 70-85 years with acute or convalescent COVID-19.

This clone was observed at least ten times. This sequence joins TRBV5-6 and TRBJ1-2; D is possibly TRBD1 (5 bases). The CDR3 is 15 amino acids. The V end was cut by 0 bases, the J end by 4 bases, with 13 bases between. The V gene's germline CDR1 is SGHDT and CDR2 YYEEEE. DNA for the CDR3: TGTGCCAGCAGCTTGGCCGGGAGGGACCTCTATGGCTACACCTTC. Its protein product is CASSLAGRDLYGYTF.

The chain combines TRBV10-2 with TRBJ2-7; 11 bases align to TRBD1. Germline CDR1 and CDR2: WSHSY and SAAADI. The junction had 3 bases not matched to a gene; V was cut back by 7 bases and J by 1 base. This CDR3 is 14 amino acids long. The CDR3 reads CASNRDRGSYEQYV. In DNA form, the CDR3 reads TGCGCCAGCAATAGGGACAGGGGGTCCTACGAGCAGTACGTC.

The chain uses TRBV7-9 and TRBJ2-7; 8 bases match TRBD2. The V and J ends lost 1 base and 0 bases, in that order; junction bases with no gene match: 5. The CDR3 covers 16 residues. In germline, CDR1 is SEHNR, CDR2 FQNEAQ (reference sequence). CDR3 residues: CASSLGGAGDSYEQYF. The DNA for the CDR3 is TGTGCCAGCAGCTTAGGGGGAGCGGGGGACTCCTACGAGCAGTACTTC.

This chain connects TRBV12-5 to TRBJ1-1, with TRBD1 as a possible D gene (5 bases). V lost 6 bases, J lost 0 bases, and 11 bases lay in between. Germline loops: CDR1 LGHNT, CDR2 FRNRAP. There are 14 residues in the CDR3. This CDR3 reads CASGTQAMNTEAFF. The CDR3, as DNA: TGTGCTAGTGGCACACAGGCGATGAACACTGAAGCTTTCTTT.

The chain employs TRBV4-2 and TRBJ2-2, with 8 nucleotides matching TRBD1. The CDR3 loop spans 14 amino acids. Unmatched junction bases numbered 8, after V lost 8 bases and J lost 6 bases. In germline, CDR1 is LGHNA, CDR2 YNFKEQ. CDR3 residues: CASAGGDVSGELFF. Here the CDR3 DNA reads TGTGCCAGCGCAGGGGGCGATGTCTCCGGGGAGCTGTTTTTT.

This clone appeared once. The V and J genes are TRBV7-8 and TRBJ2-7; unclear D gene. This CDR3 region has 14 residues. The germline V gene has CDR1 SGHVS and CDR2 FQNEAQ. V was trimmed by 1 base and J by 2 bases, leaving 9 bases between them. CDR3 loop: CASSLVERTYEQYV. The CDR3 DNA reads as TGTGCCAGCAGCTTAGTCGAGAGAACCTACGAGCAGTACGTC.

This rearrangement joins TRBV6-5 to TRBJ1-4; D possibly corresponds to TRBD1 (6 bases). The germline V gene has CDR1 MNHEY and CDR2 SVGAGI. Trimming took 0 bases from V and 4 from J, leaving 12 bases between them. This CDR3 is built from 16 residues. The CDR3 DNA sequence: TGTGCCAGCAGTTACTCGAATCAGGGGTATAATGAAAAACTGTTTTTT. Translation gives CASSYSNQGYNEKLFF.

A single count supports this clone. This rearrangement joins TRBV4-3 to TRBJ1-5; maybe TRBD1 (6 bases). CDR1 and CDR2 from the germline V gene are LGHNA and YSLEER. V lost 0 bases, J lost 3 bases, and 18 bases lay in between. This CDR3 comprises 18 residues. The DNA of the CDR3 is TGCGCCAGCAGCCAAGATCCCCCCCAGACAGGTCCCAATCAGCCCCAGCATTTT. Its protein is CASSQDPPQTGPNQPQHF.

CDR3 bases: TGTGCCAGCAGCTACCCTGGGTCGTTGCCGGGAGAAGCTTTCTTT. Translating it yields CASSYPGSLPGEAFF. This chain joins TRBV7-9 and TRBJ1-1; no clear D gene. Trimming took 4 bases from V and 8 from J, leaving 20 bases between them. There are 15 residues in the CDR3. From germline, CDR1 is SEHNR and CDR2 FQNEAQ (reference sequence).

The chain couples TRBV5-1 to TRBJ2-2, with D possibly TRBD1 on 6 matching bases. The V end was cut by 0 bases, the J end by 4 bases, with 10 bases between. CDR1 and CDR2 from the germline V gene are SGHRS and YFSETQ. CDR3 length equals 15 residues. The CDR3 DNA sequence: TGCGCCAGCAGCTTGGATGGGACAAGCACCGGGGAGCTGTTTTTT. Its protein product is CASSLDGTSTGELFF.

CDR3 sequence reads: CASSVRSSGGKGGELFF. Written as DNA, the CDR3 is TGTGCCAGCAGCGTGAGGTCTAGCGGGGGCAAAGGCGGGGAGCTGTTTTTT. The chain recombines TRBV5-6 with TRBJ2-2; 10 bases match TRBD2. The V gene's germline CDR1 is SGHDT and CDR2 YYEEEE. Trimming removed 4 bases from V and 7 bases from J; junction bases left unmatched: 13. CDR3 length: 17 amino acids.

The chain joins TRBV9 to TRBJ2-3; TRBD2 agrees at 7 bases. Per germline, CDR1 SGDLS and CDR2 YYNGEE. This CDR3 spans 16 amino acids. Unmatched junction bases numbered 10, after V lost 4 bases and J lost 2 bases. In DNA, the CDR3 is TGTGCCAGCAGCCTTAGGGCTAGCGGTTCCACAGATACGCAGTATTTT. It specifies CASSLRASGSTDTQYF.

The rearrangement links TRBV29-1 to TRBJ1-1, with TRBD1 identical over 9 bases. CDR1 and CDR2 (germline): SQVTM, ANQGSEA. The CDR3 length is 13 residues. V trimming: 8 bases; J trimming: 3 bases; junction bases outside the gene matches: 7. CDR3 coding DNA: TGCAGCACCAAACAGGGGGCAGACACTGAAGCTTTCTTT. This translates into CSTKQGADTEAFF.

This clone was seen a few times. This sample also contains other DNA sequences that code for the same CDR3. The V and J genes are TRBV27 and TRBJ1-2; TRBD1 agrees at 10 bases. Germline V gene sequence: CDR1 MNHEY, CDR2 SMNVEV (reference sequence). This CDR3 comprises 13 residues. Losses at the gene ends were 3 bases for V and 7 bases for J; bases not matched to a gene: 2. The CDR3 nucleotides read TGTGCCAGCAGTTTCCGGGACAGGGGTGGCTACACCTTC. Translation gives CASSFRDRGGYTF.

V is TRBV30 and J is TRBJ1-1, with 7 positions matching TRBD1. V dropped 0 bases and J dropped 5; count of bases not matched to a gene: 9. Germline V gene sequence: CDR1 GTSNPN, CDR2 SVGIG (reference sequence). This CDR3 comprises 15 residues. The CDR3 nucleotides are TGTGCCTGGAGTGTACTAGGGGGCAAAGGGACTGAAGCTTTCTTT. Its translation is CAWSVLGGKGTEAFF.

Details on this clone: An end of the junction does not agree with germline; a read error may underlie this. This rearrangement joins TRBV7-9 to TRBJ1-6; 9 bases align to TRBD1. Germline V CDR1 and CDR2: SEHNR, FQNEAQ (reference sequence). The CDR3 contains 16 residues. CDR3 coding DNA: TGTGTCAGCAGCAGTGGACAGGGGTTTCGTAATTCACCCCTCCACTTT. Translated, it gives CVSSSGQGFRNSPLHF.

The sample holds one count of this clone. The chain combines TRBV19 with TRBJ1-1; 7 positions match TRBD1. CDR3 length equals 14 residues. Germline assignment: CDR1 LNHDA and CDR2 SQIVND (reference sequence). With 5 bases clipped from V and 5 bases from J, the junction kept 8 bases outside the gene matches. The CDR3 region is CASSYRGVGTEAFF. The CDR3 region has the DNA TGTGCCAGTAGTTACAGGGGAGTAGGGACTGAAGCTTTCTTT.